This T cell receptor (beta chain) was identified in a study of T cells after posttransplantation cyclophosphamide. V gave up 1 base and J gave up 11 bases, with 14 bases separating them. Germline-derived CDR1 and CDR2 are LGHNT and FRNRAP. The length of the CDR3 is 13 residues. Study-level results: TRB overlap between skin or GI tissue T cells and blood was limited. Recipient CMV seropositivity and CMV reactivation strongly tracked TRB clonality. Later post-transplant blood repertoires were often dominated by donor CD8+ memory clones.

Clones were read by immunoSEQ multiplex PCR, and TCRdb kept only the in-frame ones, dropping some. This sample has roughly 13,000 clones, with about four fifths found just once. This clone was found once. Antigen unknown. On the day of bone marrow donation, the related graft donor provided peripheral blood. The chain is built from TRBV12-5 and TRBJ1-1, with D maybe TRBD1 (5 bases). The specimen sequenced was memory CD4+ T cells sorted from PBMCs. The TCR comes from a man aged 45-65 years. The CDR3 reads CASGLDPTVRAFF. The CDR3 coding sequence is TGTGCTAGTGGTTTGGATCCGACAGTTCGGGCTTTCTTT.